The entry below gives a single T cell receptor beta chain sequence along with its context. This CDR3 contains 13 residues. Germline assignment: CDR1 LNHDA and CDR2 SQIVND (reference sequence). With 4 bases removed from V and 3 bases from J, the gap between germline ends came to 9 bases. The repertoire was sequenced with immunoSEQ multiplex PCR; TCRdb's copy has only in-frame clones and lacks some. The sample carries 60,000 to 75,000 clones, around four fifths recorded once. As to time point: baseline, week 1 (first vaccination visit). Treatment described: pre-vaccination baseline after standard-of-care therapy. The entry originates in a study of a mutant IDH1 vaccine in newly diagnosed glioma. Across the whole study: Previous care, which was radiotherapy, temozolomide, or both, most often involved both.

The source of this sequence is a young woman with glioma. Some clones in this sample may be carry-over from other donors' samples. The rearrangement links TRBV19 to TRBJ1-1, with D possibly matching TRBD1 (6 bases). The sample in question was peripheral blood mononuclear cells (PBMCs), obtained from a glioma patient treated with radiotherapy, temozolomide or both. In DNA form, the CDR3 reads TGTGCCAGTAGTACACAGGGCTACACTGAAGCTTTCTTT. Residues: CASSTQGYTEAFF.